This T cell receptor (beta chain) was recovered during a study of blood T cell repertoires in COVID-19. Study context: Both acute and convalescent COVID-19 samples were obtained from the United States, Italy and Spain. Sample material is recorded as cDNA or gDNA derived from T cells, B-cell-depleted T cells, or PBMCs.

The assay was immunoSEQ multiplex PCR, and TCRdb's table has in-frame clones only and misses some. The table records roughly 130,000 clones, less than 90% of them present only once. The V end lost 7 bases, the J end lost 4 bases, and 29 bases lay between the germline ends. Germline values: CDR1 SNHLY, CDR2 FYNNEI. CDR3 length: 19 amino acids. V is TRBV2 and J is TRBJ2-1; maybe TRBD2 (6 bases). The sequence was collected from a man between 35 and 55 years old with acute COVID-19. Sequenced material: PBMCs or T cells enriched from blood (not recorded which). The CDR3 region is CASTPGTAQRGGGYNEQFF. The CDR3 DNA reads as TGTGCCAGCACCCCAGGGACTGCCCAGAGAGGTGGCGGTTACAATGAGCAGTTCTTC.